This TCR beta chain emerged from a study of circulating CD8 cells and anti-PD-1 response in melanoma. Sorting of live CD3+CD8+TCRalphabeta+ cells by PD-1 and/or TIGIT gave four subsets. Notes on the study in general: Previously treated and treatment-naive patients were pooled together.

Each library started from roughly 15 ng of total RNA using the QIAseq Immune Repertoire TCR panel. One entry per CDR3 protein, called by TCRdb with MiXCR from the reads. The sample yields around 200 distinct CDR3 sequences, 9.5% to 12% seen once. This clonotype is judged large (0.1 to 1%). Its antigen is not identified. The sequence derives from a human donor with melanoma. The starting material was CD8+ T cells from PBMCs, obtained at baseline or after one month of anti-PD-1 therapy (not recorded which).

The CDR3: CASSLSGTGLREQYF. The CDR3 DNA reads as TGTGCCAGCAGCCTATCCGGGACAGGTCTACGGGAGCAGTACTTC. V usage is TRBV12-3 or TRBV12-4 and J usage is TRBJ2-7; 8 nucleotides agree with TRBD1. J gave up 7 bases and V 6 bases, and 14 bases lay outside the gene matches. This CDR3 comprises 15 residues.